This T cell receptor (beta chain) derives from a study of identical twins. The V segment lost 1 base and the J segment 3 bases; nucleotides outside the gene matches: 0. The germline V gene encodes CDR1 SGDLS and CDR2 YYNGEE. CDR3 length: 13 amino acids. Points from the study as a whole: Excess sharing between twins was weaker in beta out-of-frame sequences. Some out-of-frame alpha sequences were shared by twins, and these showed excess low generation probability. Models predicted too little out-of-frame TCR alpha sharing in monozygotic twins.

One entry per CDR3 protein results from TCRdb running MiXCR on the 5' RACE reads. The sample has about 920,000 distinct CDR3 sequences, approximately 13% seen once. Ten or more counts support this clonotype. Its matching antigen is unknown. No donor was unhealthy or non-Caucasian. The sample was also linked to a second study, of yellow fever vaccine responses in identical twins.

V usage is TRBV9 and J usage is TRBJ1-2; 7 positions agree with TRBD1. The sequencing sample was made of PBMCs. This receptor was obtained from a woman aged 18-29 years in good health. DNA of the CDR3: TGTGCCAGCAGCGTAACAGGGGACTATGGCTACACCTTC. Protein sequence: CASSVTGDYGYTF.